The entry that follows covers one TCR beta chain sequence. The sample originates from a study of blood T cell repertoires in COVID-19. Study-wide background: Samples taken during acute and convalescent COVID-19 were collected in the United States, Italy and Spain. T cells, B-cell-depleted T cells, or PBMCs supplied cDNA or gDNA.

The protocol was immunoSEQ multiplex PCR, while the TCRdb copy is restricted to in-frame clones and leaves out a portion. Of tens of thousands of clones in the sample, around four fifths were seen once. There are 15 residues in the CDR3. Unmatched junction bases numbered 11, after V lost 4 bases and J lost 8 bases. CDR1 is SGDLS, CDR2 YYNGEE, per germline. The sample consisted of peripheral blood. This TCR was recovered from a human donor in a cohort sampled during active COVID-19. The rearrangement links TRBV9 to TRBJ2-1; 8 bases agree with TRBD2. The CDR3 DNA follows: TGTGCCAGCAGCCTTGGGACTAGTTTTCGTGATGAGCAGTTCTTC. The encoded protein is CASSLGTSFRDEQFF.